This T cell receptor (beta chain) was captured in a study of cytomegalovirus exposure and HLA in healthy donors. In germline, CDR1 is SGHAT, CDR2 FQNNGV. The CDR3 runs to 16 residues. V trimming: 5 bases; J trimming: 2 bases; junction bases outside the gene matches: 10. Note on this clone: Its antigen remains unknown.

Findings of the study overall: Productive rates of about 87% or about 30% were seen for most TCR beta V segments in an earlier analysis.

PCR employed 60 Vbeta and 13 Jbeta primers. Data came from immunoSEQ multiplex PCR; TCRdb stores just in-frame clones and leaves some out. Of 90,000 to 100,000 clones in the sample, about three quarters were seen once. J is TRBJ2-7 and V is TRBV11-2; 9 bases line up with TRBD2. Material for sequencing was PBMCs. The receptor comes from a man in his forties in good health and CMV-seronegative. CDR3 protein: CASSPIARGGTYEQYF. CDR3 coding DNA: TGTGCCAGCAGCCCTATAGCGCGGGGGGGGACCTACGAGCAGTACTTC.